This TCR beta chain was obtained from a study of blood T cell repertoires in COVID-19. This study enrolled people aged roughly 18 to 89 from 24 US geographic areas. The CDR3 sequence is 16 residues long. Losses at the gene ends were 6 bases for V and 7 bases for J; bases not matched to a gene: 14. The germline V gene encodes CDR1 KGHSH and CDR2 LQKENI. Sequenced by immunoSEQ multiplex PCR; TCRdb stores in-frame clones only, minus some. The table has roughly 280,000 clones, 85% to 90% seen once. This clonotype originated in a woman aged 55-70 years who had recovered from COVID-19. This sequence joins TRBV18 and TRBJ1-5; 8 bases match TRBD1. The sequencing input was PBMCs or T cells enriched from blood (not recorded which). CDR3 sequence reads: CASSPTEQGAGQPQHF. CDR3 in DNA: TGTGCCAGCTCCCCGACCGAGCAGGGGGCGGGACAGCCCCAGCATTTT.